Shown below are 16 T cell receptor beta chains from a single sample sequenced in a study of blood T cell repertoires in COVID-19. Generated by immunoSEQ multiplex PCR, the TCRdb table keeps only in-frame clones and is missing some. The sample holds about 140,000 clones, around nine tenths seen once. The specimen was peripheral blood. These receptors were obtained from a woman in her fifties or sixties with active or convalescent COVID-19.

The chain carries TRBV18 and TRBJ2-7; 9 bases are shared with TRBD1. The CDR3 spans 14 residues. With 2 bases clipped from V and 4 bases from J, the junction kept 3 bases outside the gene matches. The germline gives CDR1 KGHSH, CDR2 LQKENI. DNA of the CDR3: TGTGCCAGCTCACCAGGGGACAGGGTTTACGAGCAGTACTTC. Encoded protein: CASSPGDRVYEQYF.

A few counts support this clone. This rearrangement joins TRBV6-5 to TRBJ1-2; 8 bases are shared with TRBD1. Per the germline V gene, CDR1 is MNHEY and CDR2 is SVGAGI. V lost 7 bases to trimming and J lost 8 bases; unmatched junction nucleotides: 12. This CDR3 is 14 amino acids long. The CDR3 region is CASTNGGQVSGYTF. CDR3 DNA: TGTGCCAGCACCAACGGGGGACAGGTGAGCGGCTACACCTTC.

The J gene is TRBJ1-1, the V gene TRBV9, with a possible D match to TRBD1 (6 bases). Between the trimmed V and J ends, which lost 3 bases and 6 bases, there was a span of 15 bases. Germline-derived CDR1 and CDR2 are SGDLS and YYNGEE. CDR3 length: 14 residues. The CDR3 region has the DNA TGTGCCAGCAGCGCCAGACAGGCAGCCCCTGAAGCTTTCTTT. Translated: CASSARQAAPEAFF.

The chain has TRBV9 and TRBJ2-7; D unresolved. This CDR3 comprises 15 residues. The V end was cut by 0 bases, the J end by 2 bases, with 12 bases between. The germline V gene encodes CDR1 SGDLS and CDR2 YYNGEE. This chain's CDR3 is CASSVAVEAAYEQYF. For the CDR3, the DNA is TGTGCCAGCAGCGTAGCGGTTGAGGCAGCCTACGAGCAGTACTTC.

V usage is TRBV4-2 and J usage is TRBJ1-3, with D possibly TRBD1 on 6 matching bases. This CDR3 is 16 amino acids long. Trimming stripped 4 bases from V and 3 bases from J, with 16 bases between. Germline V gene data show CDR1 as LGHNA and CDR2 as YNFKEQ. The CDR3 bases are TGTGCCAGCAGCCTCTCAGGGGTAGTCTATGGAAACACCATATATTTT. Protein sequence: CASSLSGVVYGNTIYF.

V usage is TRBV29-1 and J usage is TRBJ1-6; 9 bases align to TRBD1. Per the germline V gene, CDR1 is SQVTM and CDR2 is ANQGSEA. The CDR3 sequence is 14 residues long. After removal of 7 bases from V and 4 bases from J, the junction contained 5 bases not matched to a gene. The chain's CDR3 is CSAMTGGYNSPLHF. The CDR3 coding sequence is TGCAGCGCTATGACAGGGGGATATAATTCACCCCTCCACTTT.

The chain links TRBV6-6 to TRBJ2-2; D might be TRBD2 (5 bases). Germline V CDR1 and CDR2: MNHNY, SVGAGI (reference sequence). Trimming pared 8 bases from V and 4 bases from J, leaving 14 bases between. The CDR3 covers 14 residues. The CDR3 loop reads CASVLSGLTGELFF. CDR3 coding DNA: TGTGCCAGCGTTTTAAGCGGTCTCACCGGGGAGCTGTTTTTT.

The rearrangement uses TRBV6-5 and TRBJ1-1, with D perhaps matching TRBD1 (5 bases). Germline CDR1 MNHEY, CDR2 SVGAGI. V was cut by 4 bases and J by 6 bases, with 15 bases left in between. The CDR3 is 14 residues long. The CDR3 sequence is CASSSDRQRPEAFF. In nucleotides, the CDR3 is TGTGCCAGCAGTTCCGACAGACAGCGCCCTGAAGCTTTCTTT.

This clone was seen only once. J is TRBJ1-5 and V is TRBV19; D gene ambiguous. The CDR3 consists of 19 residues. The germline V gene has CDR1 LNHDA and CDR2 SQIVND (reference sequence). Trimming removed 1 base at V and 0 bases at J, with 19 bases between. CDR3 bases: TGTGCCAGTAGTATAGGGAGAATTCGGGGTAGGGATAGCAATCAGCCCCAGCATTTT. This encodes CASSIGRIRGRDSNQPQHF.

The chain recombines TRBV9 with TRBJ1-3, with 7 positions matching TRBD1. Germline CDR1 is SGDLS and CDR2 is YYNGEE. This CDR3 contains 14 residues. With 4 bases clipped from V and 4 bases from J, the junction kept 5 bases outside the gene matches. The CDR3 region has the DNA TGTGCCAGCAGCCCCAGGGGGGTCGGAAACACCATATATTTT. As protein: CASSPRGVGNTIYF.

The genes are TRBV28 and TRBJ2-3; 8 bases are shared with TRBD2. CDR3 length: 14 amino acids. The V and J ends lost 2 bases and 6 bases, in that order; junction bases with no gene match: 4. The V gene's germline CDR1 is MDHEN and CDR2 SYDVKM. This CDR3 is CASSLGAGVDTQYF. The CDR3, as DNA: TGTGCCAGCAGTTTAGGAGCGGGAGTTGATACGCAGTATTTT.

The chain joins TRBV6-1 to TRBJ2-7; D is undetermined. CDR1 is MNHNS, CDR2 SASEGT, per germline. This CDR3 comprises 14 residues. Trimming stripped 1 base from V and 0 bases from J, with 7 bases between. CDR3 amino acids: CASSEGQISYEQYF. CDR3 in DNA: TGTGCCAGCAGTGAAGGTCAGATCTCCTACGAGCAGTACTTC.

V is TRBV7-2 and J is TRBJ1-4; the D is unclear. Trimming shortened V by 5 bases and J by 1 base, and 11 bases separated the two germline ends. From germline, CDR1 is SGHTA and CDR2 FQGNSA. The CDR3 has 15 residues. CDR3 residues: CASSIGWITNEKLFF. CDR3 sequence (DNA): TGTGCCAGCAGCATCGGGTGGATAACTAATGAAAAACTGTTTTTT.

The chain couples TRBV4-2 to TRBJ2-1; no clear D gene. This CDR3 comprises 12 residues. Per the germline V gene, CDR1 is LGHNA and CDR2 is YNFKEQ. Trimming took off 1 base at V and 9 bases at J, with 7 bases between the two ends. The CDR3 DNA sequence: TGTGCCAGCAGCCAAGCCCCGGGTGAGCAGTTCTTC. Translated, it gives CASSQAPGEQFF.

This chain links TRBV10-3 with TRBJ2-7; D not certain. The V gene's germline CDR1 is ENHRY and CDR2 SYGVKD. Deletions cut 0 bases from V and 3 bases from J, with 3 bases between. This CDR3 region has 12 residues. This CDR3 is CAISESRYEQYF. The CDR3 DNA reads TGTGCCATCAGTGAGTCGCGCTACGAGCAGTACTTC.

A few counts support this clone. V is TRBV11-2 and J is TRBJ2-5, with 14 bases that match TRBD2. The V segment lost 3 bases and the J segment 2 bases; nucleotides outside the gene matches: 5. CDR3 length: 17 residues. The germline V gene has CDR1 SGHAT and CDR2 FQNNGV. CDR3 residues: CASSLTSGGAWQETQYF. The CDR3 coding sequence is TGTGCCAGCAGCTTGACTAGCGGGGGGGCATGGCAAGAGACCCAGTACTTC.